This entry features one TCR beta chain sequence. In assigning cohorts, the study relied on participant-reported clinical history. Trimming cost V 5 bases and J 0 bases, with 11 bases left between them. CDR1 is SGHVS, CDR2 FQNEAQ, per germline. CDR3 length: 15 residues. Some clones are missing from TCRdb's copy, which holds only in-frame ones; the method was immunoSEQ multiplex PCR. The profile shows approximately 220,000 clones, 90% of them singletons. The data were obtained in a study of blood T cell repertoires in COVID-19. Across the whole study: COVID-19 samples, acute and convalescent, were from the United States, Italy and Spain.

The source is a man in his thirties or forties who had been exposed to COVID-19. The chain is built from TRBV7-8 and TRBJ1-5, with D possibly TRBD1 on 5 matching bases. The sequenced sample consisted of PBMCs or T cells enriched from blood (not recorded which). CDR3 protein: CASSADSYSNQPQHF. The CDR3 DNA follows: TGTGCCAGCAGCGCCGACAGCTATAGCAATCAGCCCCAGCATTTT.